This T cell receptor (beta chain) appears in the sequencing data of a study of identical twins. Whole-study findings and limits: Possibly, invariant MAIT and iNKT cells partly confounded zero-insertion analyses. Memory repertoires showed no such pattern, whereas abundant cord blood beta clonotypes carried fewer insertions. Twin sharing of out-of-frame TCR alpha was underestimated by models in monozygotic pairs.

This clonotype was counted many times. Its matching antigen is unknown. This CDR3 is built from 15 residues. CDR1 and CDR2 from the germline V gene are SGHTA and FQGNSA. V gave up 0 bases and J gave up 0 bases, with 9 bases separating them. Healthy Caucasian individuals made up all the donors. TCRdb redid the calling of the 5' RACE reads with MiXCR, one entry per CDR3 protein. Of about 240,000 distinct CDR3 sequences listed, about an eighth were seen once; the top ten hold 3.5% to 4.5%. The same sample was also used in a study of yellow fever vaccine responses in identical twins.

V and J are TRBV7-2 and TRBJ2-7, with D tentatively TRBD1 or TRBD2 (5 bases each). What was sequenced was memory (CD45RO+) T cells sorted from blood. The source is a woman aged 18-29 years in good health. The CDR3 DNA reads TGTGCCAGCAGCTTAGCGGGGACCAGCTCCTACGAGCAGTACTTC. The encoded protein is CASSLAGTSSYEQYF.